This T cell receptor beta chain was obtained from a study of shared clonotypes between healthy human individuals. This clone was seen a single time. Its antigen remains unidentified. In the same sample, other DNA sequences code for this CDR3. Between the trimmed V and J ends, which lost 0 bases and 2 bases, there was a span of 6 bases. The germline V gene encodes CDR1 SGHRS and CDR2 YFSETQ. The CDR3 runs to 13 residues. Study outcomes and limitations: In this cohort, only blood was sampled, and tissue repertoires likely differ. The donor pool, a small one, limited the genetic and exposure-history diversity represented.

At deep level, the assay was performed. The repertoire was sequenced with immunoSEQ multiplex PCR; TCRdb's copy has only in-frame clones and lacks some. This table has 1.5 million to 2.5 million clones, less than 95% appearing once. The naive CD8 population came from CD45RO-negative cells selected for CCR7, without terminally differentiated effector memory CD45RA+ cells. All participating donors were Caucasian adults from Nashville, Tennessee. Sequenced: naive CD8+ T cells sorted from blood. The TCR sequence derives from a man younger than 35 in good health. The V call is TRBV5-1, the J call TRBJ2-7; D remains unclear. The CDR3 nucleotides are TGCGCCAGCAGCTTGGGACCGACCTACGAGCAGTACTTC. This codes for CASSLGPTYEQYF.